The clone carrying this TCR beta chain was picked up a small number of times. Its antigen remains unidentified. This CDR3 region has 17 residues. Germline CDR1 and CDR2: SGHKS and YYEKEE (reference sequence). The V end lost 2 bases, the J end lost 2 bases, and 19 bases lay between the germline ends. This entry belongs to a study of radiotherapy plus CTLA-4 blockade in lung cancer. The assay was immunoSEQ multiplex PCR, and TCRdb's table has in-frame clones only and misses some. Seen here are tens of thousands of clones, about 79% observed once, and the top ten hold approximately 15%. Findings of the study overall: Once radiotherapy plus ipilimumab had been given, TCR clones derived from tumor expanded in blood. It was early blood T cell clone dynamics, with interferon-beta, that reportedly best predicted response.

Chemo-refractory metastatic non-small-cell lung cancer patients were treated with focal radiation plus CTLA-4 blockade with ipilimumab. The chain recombines TRBV5-5 with TRBJ2-5; D may be TRBD2 (7 bases). This clonotype originated in a human donor with non-small cell lung cancer that progressed on radiotherapy plus ipilimumab. Sample: peripheral blood, taken from a patient treated with radiotherapy plus ipilimumab. For the CDR3, the DNA is TGTGCCAGCAGCTTATCGGGGGGCGAGGACACACAAGAGACCCAGTACTTC. Translation gives CASSLSGGEDTQETQYF.